This TCR beta chain appears in the sequencing data of a study of blood T cells in healthy people across ages. General study results and limits: Observed TCR beta diversity showed a strong correlation with the percentage of naive T cells as measured by flow cytometry. The unsorted PBMCs prevented any conclusive comparison of naive versus antigen-experienced cells.

The CDR3 runs to 16 residues. This clonotype was counted between two and nine times. What it binds is unknown. For the second PCR, which ran for roughly 7 to 11 cycles, a sample-barcoded 5' primer and a J-beta primer mix were used. MiXCR, applied by TCRdb to the 5' RACE reads, yields one record per CDR3 protein. Altogether roughly 730,000 distinct CDR3 sequences are present, about 56% being singletons, with the ten largest covering around a quarter. Sequenced sample: blood. This sequence originates from a man in his forties in good health. The J gene is TRBJ2-7, the V gene TRBV21-1. TRBV21-1 is a known pseudogene. The CDR3 reads CASSKAGTFASYEQYF. In DNA, the CDR3 is TGTGCCAGCAGCAAAGCTGGAACATTCGCGTCCTACGAGCAGTACTTC.